This T cell receptor beta chain was captured by sequencing in a study of Graves' ophthalmopathy and Graves' hyperthyroidism. Study as a whole: Specimen type is peripheral blood, obtained at initial diagnosis before any treatment.

Study-wide results and caveats: Using a 13-signature model, the authors split ophthalmopathy from stable hyperthyroidism, with about 88% sensitivity and 81.08% specificity. The model reached 70% to 71% sensitivity and 72.22% specificity for predicting ophthalmopathy progression.

None of the included patients had other autoimmune diseases, uncontrolled infections, pregnancy or lactation, as these led to exclusion. As the template, RNA transcripts were used to amplify TCR beta CDR3 regions. Following a first-round RT-PCR that used HTBI primers, a second-round multiplex PCR was carried out. Each CDR3 protein gets one entry after TCRdb re-called the multiplex PCR reads with MiXCR. Of some 390,000 distinct CDR3 sequences detected, around 16% appear once; the ten largest clones hold about 1.4%. To note about this clonotype: Its antigen is currently unknown.

The specimen sequenced was peripheral blood. The sequence derives from a woman aged 18-35 years with Graves' ophthalmopathy.

As DNA, the CDR3 is TGTGCCAGCAGCCGATTAACCGGGACAGGGGATGAGCAGTACTTC. Translated, it gives CASSRLTGTGDEQYF. V is TRBV7-8 and J is TRBJ2-7, with 10 bases aligning to TRBD1. From germline, CDR1 is SGHVS and CDR2 FQNEAQ. The CDR3 totals 15 residues. V lost 5 bases to trimming and J lost 7 bases; unmatched junction nucleotides: 11.